The next 4 T cell receptor beta chains were all read from a single sample in a study of T cells in Graves' hyperthyroidism and ophthalmopathy. Amplification yielded TCR beta CDR3 regions, with RNA transcripts as the source. Initially, a first-round RT-PCR of the TCR CDR3 employed the HTBI primer set. In TCRdb, the multiplex PCR reads were re-called with MiXCR into one record per CDR3 protein. This sample yields 250,000 to 300,000 distinct CDR3 sequences, of which 17% are seen a single time; less than 70% belongs to the top ten. What was sequenced was blood. Receptors were obtained from a woman aged 55-70 years with Graves' ophthalmopathy.

This clonotype was seen many times. This chain links TRBV10-1 with TRBJ2-1; perhaps TRBD2 as D (6 bases). CDR1 is WNHNN and CDR2 is SYGVQD in the germline V gene (reference sequence). V lost 0 bases and J 4 bases, leaving 10 bases between the germline ends. The CDR3 has 15 amino acids. The CDR3 protein is CASSESPSVYNEQFF. In DNA form, the CDR3 reads TGCGCCAGCAGTGAGTCGCCTAGCGTGTACAATGAGCAGTTCTTC.

This clonotype was found many times. The chain joins TRBV6-2 or TRBV6-3 to TRBJ1-2; 9 bases line up with TRBD1. V lost 5 bases to trimming and J lost 4 bases; unmatched junction nucleotides: 8. The germline CDR1 and CDR2 sequences are MNHEY and SVGEGT. This CDR3 spans 15 amino acids. The CDR3: CASSNRDRAIYGYTF. CDR3 coding DNA: TGTGCCAGCAGTAACCGGGACAGGGCCATCTATGGCTACACCTTC.

This chain joins TRBV11-2 and TRBJ2-2; 8 bases align to TRBD1. V trimming: 0 bases; J trimming: 14 bases; junction bases outside the gene matches: 8. Germline assignment: CDR1 SGHAT and CDR2 FQNNGV. CDR3 length: 14 amino acids. CDR3 nucleotides: TGTGCCAGCAGCTTAGACCCAACGACAGGGGCCCTGTTTTTT. This codes for CASSLDPTTGALFF.

V gene TRBV6-1 combines with J gene TRBJ2-7; 9 positions agree with TRBD1. The CDR3 has 13 amino acids. Germline CDR1 reads MNHNS; CDR2 reads SASEGT. V lost 6 bases to trimming and J lost 4 bases; unmatched junction nucleotides: 4. This CDR3 reads CASSADRGYEQYF. As DNA, the CDR3 is TGTGCCAGCAGCGCCGACAGGGGGTACGAGCAGTACTTC.